Listed here are 22 T cell receptor beta chains from one sample, sequenced in a study of PD-L1 blockade in urothelial cancer (dated by TCRdb to the late 2010s). Receptor libraries were prepared by the immunoSEQ multiplex PCR assay. The immuneACCESS repertoire file appears here via TCRdb, limited to in-frame rearrangements. These files lack a portion of the clones; in checked studies, under half of the deficit traces to unresolved V genes, and the cause of the others is not known. The sample contains nearly 50,000 clones, approximately 81% of them found a single time. The ten largest account for 8.8% of the sample. The time point label here, explained by the study, means: peripheral blood 6 weeks after treatment start. The source was PBMCs, collected around atezolizumab (anti-PD-L1) treatment. The receptors were gathered from a man in his sixties or seventies with urothelial cancer.

The chain couples TRBV2 to TRBJ1-2, with 8 bases aligning to TRBD1. Trimming removed 4 bases from V and 8 bases from J; junction bases left unmatched: 9. The V gene's germline CDR1 is SNHLY and CDR2 FYNNEI. This CDR3 has 14 residues. CDR3: CASSATGTGLGYTF. The CDR3 region has the DNA TGTGCCAGCAGTGCTACCGGGACAGGTTTAGGCTACACCTTC.

This clone occurred once. The DNA of the CDR3 is TGTGCCAGCAGATCGGGGGGCGCGAACACCGGGGAGCTGTTTTTT. Its translation is CASRSGGANTGELFF. The chain recombines TRBV28 with TRBJ2-2, with D perhaps TRBD2 (7 bases). This CDR3 has 15 amino acids. The germline V gene has CDR1 MDHEN and CDR2 SYDVKM. Trimming removed 6 bases from V and 0 bases from J, with 11 bases in between.

This chain connects TRBV19 to TRBJ2-7; TRBD1 agrees at 7 bases. CDR3 length equals 13 residues. CDR1 and CDR2 (germline): LNHDA, SQIVND (reference sequence). V shed 4 bases, J shed 6 bases, and the junction held 6 bases outside the gene matches. The CDR3, as DNA: TGTGCCAGTAGTACTGGGACAGCCGTCGAGCAGTACTTC. Its translation is CASSTGTAVEQYF.

The V gene is TRBV10-1, the J gene TRBJ2-7, with TRBD1 identical over 7 bases. The CDR3 sequence is 15 residues long. Unmatched junction bases numbered 8, after V lost 6 bases and J lost 0 bases. Germline values: CDR1 WNHNN, CDR2 SYGVQD (reference sequence). CDR3 amino acids: CASSEYRGSSYEQYF. The DNA for the CDR3 is TGCGCCAGCAGCGAATACAGGGGCAGCTCCTACGAGCAGTACTTC.

The rearrangement uses TRBV11-2 and TRBJ2-3, with a possible D match to TRBD1 (6 bases). Trimming stripped 1 base from V and 0 bases from J, with 17 bases between. The CDR3 runs 18 residues. Germline V gives CDR1 SGHAT, CDR2 FQNNGV. DNA of the CDR3: TGTGCCAGCAGCTTAGGGCAGGGGTATGGAAGGAGCACAGATACGCAGTATTTT. As protein: CASSLGQGYGRSTDTQYF.

Regarding this clone: A much larger clone differs by one base, so this may be a read error. The V gene is TRBV5-6, the J gene TRBJ2-1, with D unclear. Trimming shortened V by 4 bases and J by 0 bases, and 2 bases separated the two germline ends. The CDR3 has 12 residues. From germline, CDR1 is SGHDT and CDR2 YYEEEE. The CDR3, as DNA: TGTGCCAGCAGCCGCTCCTACAATGAGCAGTTCTTC. It encodes CASSRSYNEQFF.

The CDR3 DNA follows: TGTGCCAGCAGCTTACCAGCGGGAGGGCCTTTTGTTGCTGAGCAGTTCTTC. It translates to CASSLPAGGPFVAEQFF. This sequence joins TRBV11-2 and TRBJ2-1, with 10 bases matching TRBD2. Germline CDR1 is SGHAT and CDR2 is FQNNGV. The CDR3 has 17 residues. V was pared by 2 bases and J by 9 bases, with 13 bases of the junction left unmatched.

This chain connects TRBV6-5 to TRBJ2-5; D is ambiguous. This CDR3 has 13 amino acids. From germline, CDR1 is MNHEY and CDR2 SVGAGI. The V and J ends lost 7 bases and 0 bases respectively, with 9 bases between them. Here the CDR3 reads CASTRQYQETQYF. The DNA for the CDR3 is TGTGCCAGCACTCGACAATACCAAGAGACCCAGTACTTC.

This sequence joins TRBV9 and TRBJ2-2, with TRBD2 as a possible D gene (5 bases). Trimming left V 0 bases short and J 0 bases short, with 15 bases between. The CDR3 has 18 residues. CDR1 and CDR2 (germline): SGDLS, YYNGEE. CDR3 sequence (DNA): TGTGCCAGCAGCGTAGTCCCGGGAACCTCGCCGAACACCGGGGAGCTGTTTTTT. This encodes CASSVVPGTSPNTGELFF.

V gene TRBV7-6 combines with J gene TRBJ2-5; 7 bases align to TRBD1. This CDR3 is built from 14 residues. Germline loops: CDR1 SGHVS, CDR2 FNYEAQ. V lost 2 bases to trimming and J lost 3 bases; unmatched junction nucleotides: 3. CDR3 sequence reads: CASSLPDREETQYF. The CDR3 DNA follows: TGTGCCAGCAGCTTACCCGACAGGGAAGAGACCCAGTACTTC.

J is TRBJ2-2 and V is TRBV7-8, with 10 bases fitting TRBD1. Trimming at V came to 7 bases and at J to 3 bases, leaving 5 bases not matched to a gene. The CDR3 is 15 amino acids. CDR1 is SGHVS, CDR2 FQNEAQ, per germline. DNA of the CDR3: TGTGCCAGCACCTCAGGACAGGGGGACACCGGGGAGCTGTTTTTT. This codes for CASTSGQGDTGELFF.

The chain combines TRBV19 with TRBJ2-4; no definite D call. Germline V gene lookup returns CDR1 LNHDA and CDR2 SQIVND (reference sequence). CDR3 length equals 16 residues. Trimming cost V 4 bases and J 3 bases, with 16 bases left between them. The CDR3, as DNA: TGTGCCAGTAGTAAAGGCAGGAAGTTGATCAAAAACATTCAGTACTTC. Residues: CASSKGRKLIKNIQYF.

The rearrangement links TRBV10-1 to TRBJ2-1, with 8 positions matching TRBD1. With 6 bases clipped from V and 9 bases from J, the junction kept 10 bases outside the gene matches. Germline V lookup: CDR1 WNHNN, CDR2 SYGVQD (reference sequence). The CDR3 totals 14 residues. CDR3 in DNA: TGCGCCAGCAGCCCCCTAGGACAGGGCGGTGAGCAGTTCTTC. Amino acid sequence: CASSPLGQGGEQFF.

This clone has a handful of counts. The V gene is TRBV14, the J gene TRBJ2-3; D might be TRBD2 (5 bases). V was pared by 4 bases and J by 11 bases, with 28 bases between. The length of the CDR3 is 17 residues. Per germline, CDR1 SGHDN and CDR2 FVKESK. The CDR3 spells CASSLIGGPTSGWVQYF. The CDR3 nucleotides are TGTGCCAGCAGCCTAATCGGTGGTCCGACTTCGGGGTGGGTGCAGTATTTT.

This chain connects TRBV19 to TRBJ1-2, with 9 bases aligning to TRBD1. The CDR3 is 15 residues long. The junction had 7 bases not matched to a gene; V was cut back by 1 base and J by 7 bases. Germline assignment: CDR1 LNHDA and CDR2 SQIVND (reference sequence). CDR3 region: CASSIVGQGYGGYTF. The CDR3 coding sequence is TGTGCCAGTAGTATAGTGGGACAGGGTTATGGTGGCTACACCTTC.

This clone was seen a single time. The chain is built from TRBV7-2 and TRBJ2-1; 10 positions match TRBD1. This CDR3 comprises 15 residues. The V gene end was trimmed by 5 bases and the J gene end by 3 bases; junction bases not matched to a gene: 4. Germline V lookup: CDR1 SGHTA, CDR2 FQGNSA. CDR3 nucleotide sequence: TGTGCCAGCAGCACTCGGACAGGGGGCTACAATGAGCAGTTCTTC. This encodes CASSTRTGGYNEQFF.

The chain carries TRBV29-1 and TRBJ2-5; maybe TRBD2 (6 bases). The CDR3 loop spans 14 amino acids. Germline loops: CDR1 SQVTM, CDR2 ANQGSEA. V lost 4 bases and J lost 1, with 13 bases in between. CDR3: CSVVELAAQETQYF. CDR3 nucleotide sequence: TGCAGCGTTGTGGAATTAGCGGCCCAAGAGACCCAGTACTTC.

The chain has TRBV10-3 and TRBJ1-5, with 8 positions matching TRBD1. The CDR3 is 13 residues long. In germline, CDR1 is ENHRY, CDR2 SYGVKD. Trimming cost V 3 bases and J 9 bases; bases outside gene matches: 4. CDR3 in DNA: TGTGCCATCAGTGATGGGACAGGTCCGCCCCAGCATTTT. Its protein product is CAISDGTGPPQHF.

The chain uses TRBV9 and TRBJ1-3; D unresolved. The length of the CDR3 is 15 residues. V lost 0 bases and J lost 4, with 11 bases in between. Germline CDR1 reads SGDLS; CDR2 reads YYNGEE. CDR3 sequence reads: CASSVDLGSGNTIYF. The CDR3 bases are TGTGCCAGCAGCGTAGACCTGGGCTCGGGAAACACCATATATTTT.

V and J are TRBV27 and TRBJ1-2; tentatively, D is TRBD1 (6 bases). With 0 bases removed from V and 4 bases from J, the gap between germline ends came to 15 bases. The CDR3 is made up of 16 amino acids. Germline V gives CDR1 MNHEY, CDR2 SMNVEV (reference sequence). DNA for the CDR3: TGTGCCAGCAGTTTATCGATACAGGGTTTTCCCTATGGCTACACCTTC. Its translation: CASSLSIQGFPYGYTF.

This clone came up once. The genes are TRBV5-4 and TRBJ2-3; tentatively, D is TRBD1 (6 bases). This CDR3 has 13 amino acids. V was shortened by 5 bases and J by 9 bases, with 16 bases between the two germline ends. Germline V CDR1 and CDR2: SGHNT, YYREEE (reference sequence). The CDR3, as DNA: TGTGCCAGCAGAGGGGGACCTTTCAACACGCAGTATTTT. Its protein product is CASRGGPFNTQYF. Full variable domain (rest looked up from reference TRBV5-4 and TRBJ2-3): ETGVTQSPTHLIKTRGQQVTLRCSSQSGHNTVSWYQQALGQGPQFIFQYYREEENGRGNFPPRFSGLQFPNYSSELNVNALELDDSALYLCASRGGPFNTQYFGPGTRLTVL.

The V and J genes are TRBV28 and TRBJ2-7, with TRBD1 matching 9 bases. V lost 5 bases, J lost 5 bases, and 7 bases stayed unmatched. This CDR3 comprises 14 residues. Germline CDR1 reads MDHEN; CDR2 reads SYDVKM. The CDR3, as DNA: TGTGCCAGCAGTCTGGGACAGGGAGTGGACGAGCAGTACTTC. Translated: CASSLGQGVDEQYF.